The 6 T cell receptor beta chains listed next were all sequenced from one sample in a study of cytomegalovirus exposure and HLA in healthy donors. The PCR used 60 Vbeta and 13 Jbeta primers. Profiling relied on immunoSEQ multiplex PCR, and the TCRdb table lists in-frame clones only, not all of them. The sample includes some 150,000 clones, 60% to 80% of them seen just once. The specimen sequenced was PBMCs. These receptors originate from a middle-aged woman in good health and CMV-seropositive.

The rearrangement joins TRBV7-9 to TRBJ1-2; maybe TRBD1 (5 bases). Trimming removed 5 bases from V and 8 bases from J, with 18 bases in between. Germline V CDR1 and CDR2: SEHNR, FQNEAQ (reference sequence). The CDR3 loop spans 14 amino acids. The CDR3 is CASSLDNGVAGYTF. CDR3 bases: TGTGCCAGCAGCCTGGACAACGGCGTGGCAGGCTACACCTTC.

The chain carries TRBV7-3 and TRBJ2-3; 11 nucleotides align to TRBD2. V gave up 5 bases and J gave up 2 bases; unmatched junction bases: 12. Per the germline V gene, CDR1 is SGHTA and CDR2 is FQGTGA. The CDR3 sequence is 18 residues long. CDR3 nucleotides: TGTGCCAGCAGCCCCGACCCCAGACTAGCGGGGAACACAGATACGCAGTATTTT. Encoded protein: CASSPDPRLAGNTDTQYF.

As concerns this clone: Its ends do not fully match the called genes, so a read error is possible. The gene calls are TRBV4-2 and TRBJ2-2; 10 positions match TRBD2. This CDR3 has 18 amino acids. CDR1 and CDR2 (germline): LGHNA, YNFKEQ. The DNA for the CDR3 is TGTGCCGGCAGCCAAGATGTTGTAGCGGGGGGTAACACCGGGGAGCTGTTTTTT. Protein product: CAGSQDVVAGGNTGELFF.

V is TRBV11-1 and J is TRBJ1-5, with no clear D. Trimming left V 1 base short and J 0 bases short, with 7 bases between. The CDR3 covers 15 residues. Germline CDR1 is SGHAT and CDR2 is FQDESV (reference sequence). CDR3 in amino acids: CASSLGAGSNQPQHF. Written as DNA, the CDR3 is TGTGCCAGCAGCTTAGGGGCGGGTAGCAATCAGCCCCAGCATTTT.

This clone was detected only a few times. This rearrangement joins TRBV5-1 to TRBJ1-6; 7 bases are a match to TRBD1. Germline values: CDR1 SGHRS, CDR2 YFSETQ. The J segment lost 3 bases and the V segment lost 1 base, leaving 4 bases of the junction unmatched. The CDR3 spans 16 residues. CDR3 sequence reads: CASSLRQGLYNSPLHF. The CDR3 nucleotides read TGCGCCAGCAGCTTGAGACAGGGCCTCTATAATTCACCCCTCCACTTT.

This clone appeared a single time. This chain joins TRBV6-1 and TRBJ1-4; D may be TRBD1 (5 bases). Trimming stripped 4 bases from V and 8 bases from J, with 14 bases between. The germline V gene has CDR1 MNHNS and CDR2 SASEGT. The CDR3 consists of 14 residues. The CDR3 region is CASSVIRGDEKLFF. CDR3 nucleotides: TGTGCCAGCAGTGTGATTAGGGGTGACGAAAAACTGTTTTTT.